A selection of T cell receptor beta chains follows, all from one sample in a study of regulatory T cells in long-lasting Graves disease. TCRdb reprocessed the multiplex PCR reads via MiXCR and lists one record per CDR3 protein. The repertoire has about 470,000 distinct CDR3 sequences, around 21% of them found once; the top ten carry 7.8%. Sequencing used peripheral blood mononuclear cells (PBMCs), obtained when the disease was refractory, from a patient treated with antithyroid drugs. These receptors originate from a female donor with Graves disease. CDR3s include the opening cysteine and the closing phenylalanine or tryptophan. D genes are given only for firm matches. The listing skips clone size in some rows; elsewhere it reads once, few, many or a size class.

V gene,J gene,D gene,clone size,CDR3 protein,CDR3 DNA
TRBV5-1,TRBJ1-2,NA,NA,CASSPVRGADGYTF,TGCGCCAGCAGCCCCGTAAGGGGGGCGGATGGCTACACCTTC
TRBV28,TRBJ1-1,NA,many,CASGGGVGVGGTEAFF,TGTGCCAGCGGCGGAGGAGTAGGGGTCGGTGGCACTGAAGCTTTCTTT
TRBV7-8,TRBJ1-1,NA,many,CASSEGQGGGTEAFF,TGTGCCAGCAGCGAAGGTCAGGGAGGAGGCACTGAAGCTTTCTTT
TRBV7-9,TRBJ2-7,NA,NA,CASSSSFREQYF,TGTGCCAGCAGCTCCTCATTCAGGGAGCAGTACTTC
TRBV7-9,TRBJ1-2,NA,many,CASSQDRANYGYTF,TGTGCCAGCAGCCAAGACAGAGCTAACTATGGCTACACCTTC
TRBV2,TRBJ2-7,NA,many,CASSGLLVQYF,TGTGCCAGCAGTGGTTTACTGGTGCAGTACTTC
TRBV19,TRBJ1-2,NA,many,CASSIGTLQGSYGYTF,TGTGCCAGTAGTATAGGAACGCTACAGGGCAGCTATGGCTACACCTTC
TRBV5-6,TRBJ2-7,NA,NA,CASSWGLSYEQYF,TGTGCCAGCAGCTGGGGACTCTCCTACGAGCAGTACTTC
TRBV28,TRBJ2-7,TRBD2,NA,CASSPVPGLAGGPSPEQYF,TGTGCCAGCAGCCCGGTTCCCGGACTAGCGGGAGGGCCTAGTCCCGAGCAGTACTTC
TRBV7-2,TRBJ2-7,NA,few,CASSLVGQSSYEQYF,TGTGCCAGCAGCTTAGTTGGGCAAAGCTCCTACGAGCAGTACTTC
TRBV2,TRBJ1-6,NA,many,CASSGSRSNSPLHF,TGTGCCAGCAGTGGAAGCAGAAGTAATTCACCCCTCCACTTT
TRBV7-3,TRBJ2-5,NA,many,CASSRSWRETQYF,TGTGCCAGCAGTCGGTCCTGGCGGGAGACCCAGTACTTC
TRBV7-2,TRBJ2-3,TRBD2,NA,CASSLVWGGGTDTQYF,TGTGCCAGCAGCTTAGTGTGGGGGGGGGGCACAGATACGCAGTATTTT
TRBV12-3/TRBV12-4,TRBJ2-1,NA,NA,CASSSRGLALGDEQFF,TGTGCCAGCAGTTCCCGGGGGCTAGCACTAGGGGATGAGCAGTTCTTC
TRBV7-3,TRBJ2-1,NA,NA,CASSPRPHTSYNEQFF,TGTGCCAGCAGCCCCAGACCCCATACATCATACAATGAGCAGTTCTTC
TRBV6-1,TRBJ1-1,TRBD1,many,CASRHTTGHDTEAFF,TGTGCCAGCAGACATACGACAGGGCACGACACTGAAGCTTTCTTT
TRBV20-1,TRBJ1-1,TRBD1,few,CSAREQGVPEAFF,TGCAGTGCTAGAGAACAGGGGGTCCCTGAAGCTTTCTTT
TRBV10-3,TRBJ1-1,TRBD1,NA,CAISLNRGIGTEAFF,TGTGCCATCAGTTTGAACAGGGGCATCGGCACTGAAGCTTTCTTT
TRBV4-1,TRBJ1-6,NA,few,CASSQEGRGNSPLHF,TGCGCCAGCAGCCAAGAAGGCAGGGGTAATTCACCCCTCCACTTT
TRBV5-1,TRBJ1-1,NA,many,CASSLIQGKDTEAFF,TGCGCCAGCAGCCTTATACAGGGAAAGGACACTGAAGCTTTCTTT
TRBV20-1,TRBJ1-2,NA,few,CSARRTQGRRGYTF,TGCAGTGCTAGGCGGACTCAGGGACGCCGTGGCTACACCTTC
TRBV5-1,TRBJ2-4,NA,NA,CASSLFGVVKNIQYF,TGCGCCAGCAGCTTATTCGGGGTAGTCAAAAACATTCAGTACTTC
TRBV3-1,TRBJ1-2,TRBD1,NA,CASSQGYAGTVYGYTF,TGTGCCAGCAGCCAAGGATATGCCGGGACAGTTTATGGCTACACCTTC
TRBV28,TRBJ1-6,NA,many,CASSPPRAGTNSPLHF,TGTGCCAGCAGTCCCCCCCGCGCGGGTACGAATTCACCCCTCCACTTT
TRBV11-2,TRBJ2-7,TRBD1,many,CASSLDGGQGFYEQYF,TGTGCCAGCAGCTTAGATGGGGGACAGGGGTTTTACGAGCAGTACTTC
TRBV6-5,TRBJ2-2,NA,NA,CASSYGDGELFF,TGTGCCAGCAGTTACGGGGACGGGGAGCTGTTTTTT
TRBV27,TRBJ2-7,TRBD2,many,CASSLLILAGGQVNYEQYF,TGTGCCAGCAGTTTACTCATCCTAGCGGGAGGGCAAGTTAACTACGAGCAGTACTTC
TRBV7-2,TRBJ1-2,NA,many,CASSEVPSYGYTF,TGTGCCAGCAGCGAGGTGCCGAGCTATGGCTACACCTTC
TRBV20-1,TRBJ2-1,NA,NA,CSARGVVVSSYNEQFF,TGCAGTGCTAGAGGAGTGGTGGTGAGCTCCTACAATGAGCAGTTCTTC
TRBV6-2/TRBV6-3,TRBJ2-7,TRBD1,many,CASSYATGGTEQYF,TGTGCCAGCAGTTACGCTACAGGGGGTACCGAGCAGTACTTC
TRBV12-3/TRBV12-4,TRBJ2-7,NA,many,CASSHNRVNEQYF,TGTGCCAGCAGTCACAACAGGGTAAACGAGCAGTACTTC
TRBV7-2,TRBJ2-2,NA,few,CASSLAWGGTGELFF,TGTGCCAGCAGCTTAGCATGGGGTGGGACCGGGGAGCTGTTTTTT
TRBV20-1,TRBJ2-5,TRBD2,many,CSARMITSGWRETQYF,TGCAGTGCTAGGATGATAACTAGCGGATGGAGAGAGACCCAGTACTTC
TRBV12-3/TRBV12-4,TRBJ1-2,TRBD1,many,CASRGTGLPYGYTF,TGTGCCAGCAGGGGGACAGGGCTTCCCTATGGCTACACCTTC
TRBV6-1,TRBJ1-5,NA,NA,CASSALSASPGPQHF,TGTGCCAGCAGTGCTCTTTCGGCGAGTCCAGGGCCCCAGCATTTT
TRBV7-2,TRBJ2-5,TRBD2,many,CASSFGLAGAMETQYF,TGTGCCAGCAGCTTTGGACTAGCGGGAGCGATGGAGACCCAGTACTTC
TRBV5-8,TRBJ1-2,NA,many,CASSLRGVDYGYTF,TGTGCCAGCAGCCTGAGGGGGGTGGACTATGGCTACACCTTC
TRBV5-1,TRBJ2-7,NA,few,CASSYVGGIYEQYF,TGCGCCAGCAGCTACGTCGGGGGAATCTACGAGCAGTACTTC
TRBV5-4,TRBJ2-7,TRBD2,few,CASSFSLAAEQYF,TGTGCCAGCAGCTTTTCACTAGCGGCCGAGCAGTACTTC
TRBV9,TRBJ2-2,NA,NA,CASSVGVDSGELFF,TGTGCCAGCAGCGTAGGGGTAGATAGCGGGGAGCTGTTTTTT
TRBV20-1,TRBJ2-5,TRBD2,few,CSAVTSGRWKTQYF,TGCAGTGCTGTGACTAGCGGGAGATGGAAGACCCAGTACTTC
TRBV7-2,TRBJ2-2,NA,NA,CASSLLGGRGSGELFF,TGTGCCAGCAGCTTACTGGGGGGCCGTGGGTCCGGGGAGCTGTTTTTT
TRBV3-1,TRBJ2-6,NA,NA,CASSQSRVSGANVLTF,TGTGCCAGCAGCCAGAGCAGGGTGTCTGGGGCCAACGTCCTGACTTTC
TRBV7-9,TRBJ2-7,NA,NA,CASRGGGYEQYF,TGTGCCAGTAGAGGAGGTGGGTACGAGCAGTACTTC
TRBV6-1,TRBJ1-2,NA,few,CASSDLKDGPDGYTF,TGTGCCAGCAGTGATTTAAAGGACGGACCGGATGGCTACACCTTC
TRBV4-1,TRBJ2-7,NA,NA,CASSRGASYEQYF,TGCGCCAGCAGCCGGGGGGCCTCCTACGAGCAGTACTTC
TRBV11-2,TRBJ2-1,NA,NA,CASSRTSGNSHNEQFF,TGTGCCAGCAGCCGAACGAGCGGAAACTCCCACAATGAGCAGTTCTTC
TRBV29-1,TRBJ2-7,NA,NA,CSVVGVSAYEQYF,TGCAGCGTTGTTGGGGTTTCCGCCTACGAGCAGTACTTC
TRBV4-3,TRBJ2-3,TRBD1,once,CASSHQQGGTTDTQYF,TGCGCCAGCAGCCACCAACAGGGGGGAACGACAGATACGCAGTATTTT
TRBV11-3,TRBJ2-4,NA,few,CASSPYPRGKNIQYF,TGTGCCAGCAGCCCCTACCCCAGGGGCAAAAACATTCAGTACTTC
TRBV2,TRBJ2-1,NA,few,CASRPGASYNEQFF,TGTGCCAGCAGACCGGGCGCCTCCTACAATGAGCAGTTCTTC
TRBV15,TRBJ2-7,NA,many,CATSREPVRPEQYF,TGTGCCACCAGCAGAGAGCCCGTTCGGCCCGAGCAGTACTTC
TRBV18,TRBJ1-6,NA,many,CASSPLDGDNSPLHF,TGTGCCAGCTCACCCCTCGACGGAGATAATTCACCCCTCCACTTT
TRBV6-1,TRBJ1-5,NA,few,CAIRTGNQPQHF,TGTGCCATCCGAACAGGGAATCAGCCCCAGCATTTT
TRBV4-1,TRBJ2-6,NA,few,CASSQGLLSGANVLTF,TGCGCCAGCAGCCAAGGGCTGCTCTCTGGGGCCAACGTCCTGACTTTC